This T cell receptor (beta chain) came from a study of cytomegalovirus exposure and HLA in healthy donors. The primer mix had 60 Vbeta and 13 Jbeta primers. Clones were read by immunoSEQ multiplex PCR, and TCRdb kept only the in-frame ones, dropping some. Found here are under 200,000 clones, 75% to 90% of them singletons; the top ten hold more than 6%. Study results and caveats: For most TCR beta V segments, an earlier analysis put the productive rate at about 87% or about 30% of the time. The availability of immune exposure information extended only to CMV serostatus.

To note about this clone: The antigen remains undetermined.

CDR1 is SNHLY, CDR2 FYNNEI, per germline. The J segment lost 0 bases and the V segment lost 6 bases, leaving 5 bases of the junction unmatched. CDR3 length: 15 amino acids. The sequenced sample consisted of PBMCs. V usage is TRBV2 and J usage is TRBJ2-3, with 8 bases that match TRBD2. The sequence came from a man aged 40-55 years in good health and CMV-seropositive. In DNA form, the CDR3 reads TGTGCCAGCAGCCAGACTAGCGCTAGCACAGATACGCAGTATTTT. It is translated as CASSQTSASTDTQYF.